The clone carrying this T cell receptor (beta chain) was detected once. This specimen comes from a study of shared clonotypes between healthy human individuals. Here immunoSEQ multiplex PCR was the method, and the copy in TCRdb shows in-frame clones only, minus some. The profile shows some 740,000 clones, almost 95% of them singletons. CD8 cells regarded as naive lacked CD45RO, were positively chosen for CCR7, and omitted terminally differentiated effector memory CD45RA+ cells. Sequencing used naive CD8+ T cells sorted from blood. The receptor comes from a man aged 30 to 39 in good health.

CDR3 amino acids: CASSLALAGERYEQYF. The CDR3 DNA sequence: TGTGCCAGCAGCTTGGCACTAGCGGGAGAAAGGTACGAGCAGTACTTC. V and J are TRBV5-4 and TRBJ2-7, with 11 bases matching TRBD2. The germline V gene encodes CDR1 SGHNT and CDR2 YYREEE (reference sequence). V shed 0 bases, J shed 4 bases, and the junction held 6 bases outside the gene matches. The CDR3 has 16 residues.